This paragraph covers one T cell receptor beta chain sequence. This entry comes from a study of T cell changes during pregnancy in multiple sclerosis. The CDR3 has 15 amino acids. CDR1 is SGHRS and CDR2 is YFSETQ in the germline V gene. The ends lost 4 bases at V and 2 bases at J; junction bases unmatched: 6. TCRdb's copy holds only in-frame clones and misses some; the assay was immunoSEQ multiplex PCR. The sample yields tens of thousands of clones, about 95% seen once. The source was peripheral blood, collected in the third trimester of pregnancy. The clonotype was recovered from a female donor with multiple sclerosis, enrolled in a pregnancy study. The chain has TRBV5-1 and TRBJ2-1; 7 nucleotides line up with TRBD1. The CDR3 protein is CASSHRQGAYNEQFF. As DNA, the CDR3 is TGCGCCAGCAGCCACAGACAGGGAGCCTACAATGAGCAGTTCTTC.